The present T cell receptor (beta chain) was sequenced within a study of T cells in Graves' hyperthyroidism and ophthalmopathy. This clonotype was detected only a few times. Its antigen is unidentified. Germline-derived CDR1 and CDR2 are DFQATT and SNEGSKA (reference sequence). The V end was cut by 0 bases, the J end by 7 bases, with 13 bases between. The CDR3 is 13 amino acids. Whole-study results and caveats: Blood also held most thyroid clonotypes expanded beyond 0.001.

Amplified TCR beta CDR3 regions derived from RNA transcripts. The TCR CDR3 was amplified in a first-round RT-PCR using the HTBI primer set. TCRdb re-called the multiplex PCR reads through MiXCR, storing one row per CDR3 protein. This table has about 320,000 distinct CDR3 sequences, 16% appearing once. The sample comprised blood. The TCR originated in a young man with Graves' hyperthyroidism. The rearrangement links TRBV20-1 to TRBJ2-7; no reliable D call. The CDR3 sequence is CSARDLGLGEQYF. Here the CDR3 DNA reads TGCAGTGCTAGAGATCTGGGTCTGGGGGAGCAGTACTTC.